Following are 8 T cell receptor beta chains from one sample sequenced in a study of cytomegalovirus exposure and HLA in healthy donors. Both 60 Vbeta primers and 13 Jbeta primers went into the PCR. Generated by immunoSEQ multiplex PCR, the TCRdb table keeps only in-frame clones and is missing some. Among about 130,000 clones listed, around 82% were seen once. Sequencing was done on a sample of PBMCs. The receptors were sampled from a man aged 45-60 years in good health and CMV-seronegative.

This clone was seen more than once but under ten times. The J gene is TRBJ2-7, the V gene TRBV7-9; TRBD2 aligns across 9 bases. Losses at the gene ends were 1 base for V and 9 bases for J; bases not matched to a gene: 10. Germline V lookup: CDR1 SEHNR, CDR2 FQNEAQ (reference sequence). This CDR3 contains 15 residues. As DNA, the CDR3 is TGTGCCAGCAGCTTAGTTGAGGCGGGAGGGCCGGTGCAGTACTTC. It encodes CASSLVEAGGPVQYF.

This clone was found a few times. The V gene is TRBV6-6, the J gene TRBJ2-2; 9 bases match TRBD2. Losses at the gene ends were 11 bases for V and 7 bases for J; bases not matched to a gene: 14. Germline CDR1 is MNHNY and CDR2 is SVGAGI (reference sequence). This CDR3 comprises 15 residues. The CDR3 loop reads CAANGGGRGNGELFF. CDR3 bases: TGTGCCGCCAATGGAGGCGGGAGGGGGAACGGGGAGCTGTTTTTT.

The rearrangement links TRBV5-1 to TRBJ2-3; D gene ambiguous. The CDR3 runs 15 residues. V lost 0 bases and J 1 base, leaving 9 bases between the germline ends. The germline gives CDR1 SGHRS, CDR2 YFSETQ. The CDR3 reads CASSLAPSRTDTQYF. CDR3 DNA sequence: TGCGCCAGCAGCTTGGCCCCGTCTCGCACAGATACGCAGTATTTT.

Notes on this clone: Within the sample, other DNA sequences also encode this same CDR3. The J gene is TRBJ1-5, the V gene TRBV6-5; 9 bases map to TRBD1. The germline V gene encodes CDR1 MNHEY and CDR2 SVGAGI. V was clipped by 6 bases and J by 7 bases; unmatched bases: 10. This CDR3 is 15 amino acids long. CDR3 coding DNA: TGTGCCAGCAGCCCCGGGACAGGGACGGGGCAGCCCCAGCATTTT. Its protein product is CASSPGTGTGQPQHF.

This clone was seen only once. J is TRBJ1-3 and V is TRBV30; D is uncertain. The germline V gene has CDR1 GTSNPN and CDR2 SVGIG (reference sequence). The CDR3 extends over 13 amino acids. V lost 5 bases and J lost 0, with 8 bases in between. The CDR3, as DNA: TGTGCCTGGTCGGGATCCTCTGGAAACACCATATATTTT. This gives the protein CAWSGSSGNTIYF.

V and J are TRBV5-4 and TRBJ2-7; weak D call: TRBD2 (5 bases). The germline V and J ends were trimmed by 2 bases and 0 bases, with 12 bases remaining between them. The CDR3 is made up of 15 amino acids. CDR1 is SGHNT, CDR2 YYREEE, per germline (reference sequence). This chain's CDR3 is CASSLKRSSSYEQYF. The CDR3 DNA is TGTGCCAGCAGCTTAAAGCGGTCAAGCTCCTACGAGCAGTACTTC.

V gene TRBV7-9 combines with J gene TRBJ2-1; possible D gene TRBD1, 5 bases. Germline CDR1 reads SEHNR; CDR2 reads FQNEAQ (reference sequence). Trimming cost V 1 base and J 3 bases, with 10 bases left between them. The CDR3 runs 15 residues. This CDR3 reads CASSLVVRDYNEQFF. CDR3 DNA sequence: TGTGCCAGCAGCTTAGTAGTCAGGGACTACAATGAGCAGTTCTTC. The full variable domain, its missing parts supplied by reference TRBV7-9 and TRBJ2-1, is DTGVSQNPRHKITKRGQNVTFRCDPISEHNRLYWYRQTLGQGPEFLTYFQNEAQLEKSRLLSDRFSAERPKGSFSTLEIQRTEQGDSAMYLCASSLVVRDYNEQFFGPGTRLTVL.

The rearrangement joins TRBV19 to TRBJ1-3; the D is unclear. Germline lookup yields CDR1 LNHDA and CDR2 SQIVND (reference sequence). This CDR3 has 17 residues. V dropped 5 bases and J dropped 0 bases, with 17 bases sitting between them. The CDR3 coding sequence is TGTGCCAGTAGTCTTCGCGCAAATGCAATCTCTGGAAACACCATATATTTT. Translating gives CASSLRANAISGNTIYF.